The 30 T cell receptor beta chains below come from one sample, sequenced in a study of blood T cell repertoires in COVID-19. Produced via immunoSEQ multiplex PCR; TCRdb's table is partial and in-frame only. The sample lists about 200,000 clones, approximately 90% occurring once. Material for sequencing was peripheral blood. Every receptor here comes from a man aged 25-45 years who had recovered from COVID-19.

In its sample, this clone was seen many times. The V and J genes are TRBV9 and TRBJ1-6; 10 positions match TRBD1. Germline V gene sequence: CDR1 SGDLS, CDR2 YYNGEE. The CDR3 loop spans 15 amino acids. The V segment lost 7 bases and the J segment 7 bases; nucleotides outside the gene matches: 8. The CDR3 region has the DNA TGTGCCAGCGGTTTGACAGGGGGCAACAATTCACCCCTCCACTTT. Protein sequence: CASGLTGGNNSPLHF.

This chain links TRBV6-5 with TRBJ1-2; D unresolved. The CDR3 sequence is 15 residues long. Trimming shortened V by 2 bases and J by 2 bases, and 12 bases separated the two germline ends. CDR1 is MNHEY, CDR2 SVGAGI, per germline. The CDR3 here is CASSYVGRENYGYTF. The CDR3 nucleotides read TGTGCCAGCAGTTACGTTGGGCGGGAGAACTATGGCTACACCTTC.

The chain joins TRBV10-3 to TRBJ1-2, with 7 bases lining up with TRBD1. The ends lost 4 bases at V and 3 bases at J; junction bases unmatched: 11. Germline V CDR1 and CDR2: ENHRY, SYGVKD. This CDR3 region has 16 residues. CDR3 nucleotide sequence: TGTGCCATCAGTGGATCCGACAGGGTACCCTACTATGGCTACACCTTC. It yields the protein CAISGSDRVPYYGYTF.

This chain joins TRBV5-1 and TRBJ1-1, with a tentative D call TRBD1 (6 bases). This CDR3 spans 12 amino acids. V was cut by 3 bases and J by 7 bases, with 10 bases left in between. Germline-derived CDR1 and CDR2 are SGHRS and YFSETQ. The CDR3 region has the DNA TGCGCCAGCAGCTCCGGACAGCTTGAAGCTTTCTTT. Translated, it gives CASSSGQLEAFF.

This rearrangement joins TRBV5-4 to TRBJ2-1, with a possible D match to TRBD1 (6 bases). Germline CDR1 and CDR2: SGHNT and YYREEE (reference sequence). With 1 base removed from V and 3 bases from J, the gap between germline ends came to 11 bases. The CDR3 runs 15 residues. The CDR3 reads CASSLSAGVYNEQFF. CDR3 bases: TGTGCCAGCAGCTTGTCTGCAGGGGTCTACAATGAGCAGTTCTTC.

This chain links TRBV5-4 with TRBJ2-3, with 8 bases lining up with TRBD1. Germline lookup yields CDR1 SGHNT and CDR2 YYREEE (reference sequence). This CDR3 comprises 15 residues. Trimming cost V 4 bases and J 2 bases; bases outside gene matches: 6. The CDR3 region is CASSTGTGPTDTQYF. The CDR3 nucleotides read TGTGCCAGCAGCACGGGGACAGGCCCCACAGATACGCAGTATTTT.

The rearrangement joins TRBV29-1 to TRBJ1-3; D not resolved. The V gene lost 4 bases and the J gene lost 3 bases, with 13 bases spanning the gap. The CDR3 totals 14 residues. Looked up from germline, CDR1 is SQVTM and CDR2 is ANQGSEA. CDR3 loop: CSVVIATGGNTIYF. The CDR3 nucleotides read TGCAGCGTTGTCATAGCCACGGGTGGAAACACCATATATTTT.

This rearrangement joins TRBV5-1 to TRBJ1-1; D call uncertain. This CDR3 has 14 residues. The germline CDR1 and CDR2 sequences are SGHRS and YFSETQ. V lost 7 bases and J 1 base, leaving 14 bases between the germline ends. CDR3 nucleotides: TGCGCCAGCCCCGGGAATCACCCGAACACTGAAGCTTTCTTT. Encoded protein: CASPGNHPNTEAFF. The whole variable domain, filled in from reference TRBV5-1 and TRBJ1-1, reads KAGVTQTPRYLIKTRGQQVTLSCSPISGHRSVSWYQQTPGQGLQFLFEYFSETQRNKGNFPGRFSGRQFSNSRSEMNVSTLELGDSALYLCASPGNHPNTEAFFGQGTRLTVV.

The chain uses TRBV7-9 and TRBJ1-2; TRBD1 agrees at 9 bases. Germline trimming cut 5 bases from V and 8 bases from J; bases unmatched to any gene: 6. The CDR3 totals 13 residues. Per germline, CDR1 SEHNR and CDR2 FQNEAQ (reference sequence). DNA for the CDR3: TGTGCCAGCAGCCGCTACAGGGGGCAAGGCTACACCTTC. Translated, it gives CASSRYRGQGYTF.

The genes are TRBV7-7 and TRBJ2-3, with 9 nucleotides matching TRBD2. The V segment lost 5 bases and the J segment 4 bases; nucleotides outside the gene matches: 4. Germline assignment: CDR1 SSHAT and CDR2 FNYEAQ (reference sequence). CDR3 length equals 14 residues. The DNA of the CDR3 is TGTGCCAGCAGCCCGGGACTAGCTGCAGATACGCAGTATTTT. As protein: CASSPGLAADTQYF.

This clone was detected once. The V call is TRBV6-4, the J call TRBJ1-2; D is uncertain. Germline V lookup: CDR1 MRHNA, CDR2 SNTAGT. The CDR3 is 14 amino acids. V lost 0 bases to trimming and J lost 8 bases, with 13 bases between them. Here the CDR3 reads CASSDSRSFGGYTF. The DNA of the CDR3 is TGTGCCAGCAGTGACTCGCGGTCCTTCGGGGGCTACACCTTC.

The chain uses TRBV2 and TRBJ1-5; D is uncertain. Germline CDR1 is SNHLY and CDR2 is FYNNEI. V was pared by 5 bases and J by 0 bases, with 11 bases between. There are 15 residues in the CDR3. CDR3 in DNA: TGTGCCAGCAGTTACCAGGTTAATAGCAATCAGCCCCAGCATTTT. It encodes CASSYQVNSNQPQHF. The full variable domain, in which reference TRBV2 and TRBJ1-5 provide the parts outside the CDR3, is EPEVTQTPSHQVTQMGQEVILRCVPISNHLYFYWYRQILGQKVEFLVSFYNNEISEKSEIFDDQFSVERPDGSNFTLKIRSTKLEDSAMYFCASSYQVNSNQPQHFGDGTRLSIL.

This chain joins TRBV4-1 and TRBJ2-3, with 10 bases fitting TRBD2. Germline assignment: CDR1 MGHRA and CDR2 YSYEKL. With 4 bases clipped from V and 2 bases from J, the junction kept 9 bases outside the gene matches. The CDR3 is 17 residues long. CDR3 in amino acids: CASSRGASGGPTDTQYF. The CDR3 nucleotides are TGCGCCAGCAGCCGGGGAGCTAGCGGGGGCCCCACAGATACGCAGTATTTT.

The V call is TRBV11-2, the J call TRBJ2-3; D is undetermined. This CDR3 is 16 amino acids long. Between the trimmed V and J ends, which lost 2 bases and 7 bases, there was a span of 19 bases. Germline lookup yields CDR1 SGHAT and CDR2 FQNNGV. The CDR3 reads CASSLYQAFLGYTQYF. CDR3 nucleotides: TGTGCCAGCAGCTTATATCAGGCTTTCCTTGGGTATACGCAGTATTTT.

The rearrangement joins TRBV7-2 to TRBJ2-2; 9 nucleotides line up with TRBD1. This CDR3 comprises 13 residues. The germline V gene encodes CDR1 SGHTA and CDR2 FQGNSA. Germline trimming cut 6 bases from V and 6 bases from J; bases unmatched to any gene: 2. The CDR3 sequence is CASRRDRAGELFF. The DNA of the CDR3 is TGTGCCAGCAGACGGGACAGGGCCGGGGAGCTGTTTTTT.

The rearrangement uses TRBV11-2 and TRBJ1-2, with 12 bases identical to TRBD1. V gave up 4 bases and J gave up 7 bases; unmatched junction bases: 7. CDR3 length equals 15 residues. Germline loops: CDR1 SGHAT, CDR2 FQNNGV. CDR3: CASSSNPGQGAGYTF. CDR3 nucleotide sequence: TGTGCCAGCAGCTCGAATCCGGGACAGGGGGCTGGCTACACCTTC. Full variable domain (missing parts from reference TRBV11-2 and TRBJ1-2): EAGVAQSPRYKIIEKRQSVAFWCNPISGHATLYWYQQILGQGPKLLIQFQNNGVVDDSQLPKDRFSAERLKGVDSTLKIQPAKLEDSAVYLCASSSNPGQGAGYTFGSGTRLTVV.

V and J are TRBV19 and TRBJ2-1; perhaps TRBD2 as D (6 bases). Trimming left V 5 bases short and J 0 bases short, with 17 bases between. The CDR3 loop spans 17 amino acids. Germline CDR1 LNHDA, CDR2 SQIVND (reference sequence). CDR3 region: CASSVGTFPSSYNEQFF. The DNA of the CDR3 is TGTGCCAGTAGTGTCGGGACTTTCCCTAGCTCCTACAATGAGCAGTTCTTC.

The J gene is TRBJ2-1, the V gene TRBV27; 8 nucleotides align to TRBD1. Germline lookup yields CDR1 MNHEY and CDR2 SMNVEV (reference sequence). The CDR3 totals 17 residues. With 6 bases clipped from V and 7 bases from J, the junction kept 17 bases outside the gene matches. CDR3 in amino acids: CASSPELTGDGNNEQFF. In DNA, the CDR3 is TGTGCCAGCAGCCCTGAACTGACAGGGGACGGTAATAATGAGCAGTTCTTC.

The chain is built from TRBV19 and TRBJ2-5; D possibly corresponds to TRBD2 (6 bases). From germline, CDR1 is LNHDA and CDR2 SQIVND (reference sequence). V was trimmed by 7 bases and J by 2 bases, leaving 11 bases between them. This CDR3 spans 13 amino acids. CDR3 in amino acids: CASTRGLQETQYF. CDR3 bases: TGTGCCAGTACGCGGGGCCTACAAGAGACCCAGTACTTC.

This chain links TRBV15 with TRBJ2-3; D remains unclear. V lost 5 bases, J lost 3 bases, and 6 bases lay in between. In germline, CDR1 is LNHNV, CDR2 YYDKDF (reference sequence). The CDR3 has 12 amino acids. The CDR3 is CATSARTDTQYF. The CDR3 nucleotides are TGTGCCACCAGCGCCCGGACAGATACGCAGTATTTT. Drawing the rest from reference TRBV15 and TRBJ2-3, the complete variable domain is DAMVIQNPRYQVTQFGKPVTLSCSQTLNHNVMYWYQQKSSQAPKLLFHYYDKDFNNEADTPDNFQSRRPNTSFCFLDIRSPGLGDTAMYLCATSARTDTQYFGPGTRLTVL.

V and J are TRBV16 and TRBJ2-3; tentatively, D is TRBD2 (6 bases). The CDR3 totals 17 residues. Germline CDR1 KGHSY, CDR2 FQNENV. Trimming removed 1 base at V and 2 bases at J, with 16 bases between. The DNA for the CDR3 is TGTGCCAGCAGCCAATTCGGTCCGGGGGTGTACACAGATACGCAGTATTTT. Its translation: CASSQFGPGVYTDTQYF.

The sample holds one count of this clone. V and J are TRBV19 and TRBJ1-2; possible D gene TRBD1, 6 bases. Germline V CDR1 and CDR2: LNHDA, SQIVND (reference sequence). Trimming took off 5 bases at V and 7 bases at J, with 14 bases between the two ends. The CDR3 totals 13 residues. CDR3 sequence reads: CASSWTVGSGYTF. In nucleotides, the CDR3 is TGTGCCAGTAGTTGGACAGTGGGGTCTGGCTACACCTTC.

The chain uses TRBV10-1 and TRBJ2-3; the D gene is possibly TRBD2 (5 bases). CDR1 is WNHNN and CDR2 is SYGVQD in the germline V gene (reference sequence). V was clipped by 4 bases and J by 2 bases, with 10 bases between them. CDR3 length: 14 residues. CDR3 bases: TGCGCCAGCAGTGCGGACGGACTCACAGATACGCAGTATTTT. It translates to CASSADGLTDTQYF.

This clone was recorded once. This CDR3 is CASSQETGGQRTYEQYF. The CDR3 DNA sequence: TGCGCCAGCAGCCAAGAGACCGGGGGACAGAGGACCTACGAGCAGTACTTC. The rearrangement links TRBV4-3 to TRBJ2-7; D possibly corresponds to TRBD1 (7 bases). CDR3 length: 17 amino acids. V was cut by 0 bases and J by 2 bases, with 17 bases left in between. From germline, CDR1 is LGHNA and CDR2 YSLEER.

The V call is TRBV9, the J call TRBJ1-6; no definite D call. The CDR3 has 16 residues. Germline CDR1 SGDLS, CDR2 YYNGEE. V was clipped by 3 bases and J by 10 bases, with 20 bases between them. The CDR3 is CASSAYRAPEGSPLHF. The CDR3 bases are TGTGCCAGCAGCGCGTACCGGGCCCCGGAGGGATCACCCCTCCACTTT.

This CDR3 reads CASSPGGGAYQPQHF. The DNA of the CDR3 is TGTGCCAGCAGCCCCGGCGGAGGGGCCTATCAGCCCCAGCATTTT. The V gene is TRBV7-6, the J gene TRBJ1-5; tentatively, D is TRBD1 (5 bases). The CDR3 has 15 residues. Germline CDR1 reads SGHVS; CDR2 reads FNYEAQ. The V end was cut by 5 bases, the J end by 5 bases, with 16 bases between.

The chain employs TRBV27 and TRBJ1-2; TRBD1 is a possible D gene (5 bases). V was trimmed by 7 bases and J by 7 bases, leaving 19 bases between them. The germline gives CDR1 MNHEY, CDR2 SMNVEV (reference sequence). The CDR3 consists of 14 residues. CDR3: CASTLGLGSGGYTF. The DNA of the CDR3 is TGTGCCAGCACCCTGGGACTGGGGTCCGGTGGCTACACCTTC.

The CDR3 protein is CASSPRDKEAFF. CDR3 sequence (DNA): TGTGCCAGTAGTCCCCGGGACAAAGAAGCTTTCTTT. The chain is built from TRBV19 and TRBJ1-1; D is possibly TRBD1 (6 bases). The germline V and J ends were trimmed by 5 bases and 8 bases, with 12 bases remaining between them. The CDR3 covers 12 residues. Germline CDR1 LNHDA, CDR2 SQIVND (reference sequence).

V and J are TRBV19 and TRBJ1-2, with D tentatively TRBD1 (5 bases). CDR3 length: 12 amino acids. CDR1 is LNHDA, CDR2 SQIVND, per germline (reference sequence). V was clipped by 5 bases and J by 4 bases, with 8 bases between them. The CDR3 loop is CASSPQGYGYTF. For the CDR3, the DNA is TGTGCCAGTAGTCCCCAGGGCTATGGCTACACCTTC.

The rearrangement links TRBV6-5 to TRBJ1-3; perhaps TRBD1 as D (5 bases). Germline V gives CDR1 MNHEY, CDR2 SVGAGI. This CDR3 comprises 14 residues. Trimming took off 2 bases at V and 4 bases at J, with 9 bases between the two ends. Here the CDR3 reads CASSYGGGGNTIYF. In nucleotides, the CDR3 is TGTGCCAGCAGTTACGGCGGGGGGGGAAACACCATATATTTT.